The 30 T cell receptor beta chains below all came from one sample that was sequenced in a study of T-cell reconstitution after alpha-beta-depleted transplantation in children. Unique molecular identifiers were used to barcode this TCRbeta library. TCRdb analysed the PCR reads with MiXCR anew, one entry per CDR3 protein. There are 280,000 or so distinct CDR3 sequences in the sample; 11% occur only once, and about 25% lies in the top ten. The sample here was peripheral blood, taken 180 days after TCRalphabeta/CD19-depleted stem cell transplant. The receptors come from a male patient under 10 years old who had a stem cell transplant for chronic granulomatous disease, so the T cells may come from the graft donor.

The chain is built from TRBV7-9 and TRBJ2-7; D possibly corresponds to TRBD1 (5 bases). Per germline, CDR1 SEHNR and CDR2 FQNEAQ (reference sequence). Trimming took 6 bases from V and 2 from J, leaving 8 bases between them. The CDR3 runs to 12 residues. The CDR3 spells CASRGPTYEQYF. The CDR3 region has the DNA TGTGCCAGCAGGGGGCCAACCTACGAGCAGTACTTC.

This clonotype occurred many times. The chain recombines TRBV6-1 with TRBJ1-1, with D possibly being TRBD1 (6 bases). Deletions cut 6 bases from V and 11 bases from J, with 22 bases between. Germline CDR1 and CDR2: MNHNS and SASEGT. This CDR3 has 14 amino acids. The CDR3 DNA reads as TGTGCCAGCAGCAAAACAATGGGTGACAGGACGGCTTTCTTT. It is translated as CASSKTMGDRTAFF.

This clonotype was detected ten times or more. The chain employs TRBV5-6 and TRBJ1-2, with 9 bases fitting TRBD1. The CDR3 is made up of 16 amino acids. Germline V gives CDR1 SGHDT, CDR2 YYEEEE. V shed 2 bases and J 6 bases; nucleotides not matched to a gene: 11. The CDR3 reads CASSFLPRQGEDGYTF. As DNA, the CDR3 is TGTGCCAGCAGCTTTCTACCGAGACAGGGGGAAGATGGCTACACCTTC.

This clonotype was seen at least ten times. This rearrangement joins TRBV5-1 to TRBJ2-1; D is unclear. V shed 1 base and J shed 5 bases, with 7 bases lying between them. The germline V gene has CDR1 SGHRS and CDR2 YFSETQ. The CDR3 is made up of 13 amino acids. The CDR3 sequence is CASSLTFHNEQFF. The CDR3 bases are TGCGCCAGCAGCTTGACCTTCCACAATGAGCAGTTCTTC.

In its sample, this clonotype was seen many times. The chain is built from TRBV7-3 and TRBJ2-7; D gene unclear. V lost 2 bases to trimming and J lost 1 base, with 21 bases between them. The CDR3 consists of 18 residues. In germline, CDR1 is SGHTA, CDR2 FQGTGA. Written as DNA, the CDR3 is TGTGCCAGCAGCTTACCCCTTGGTTCCAGCTATTCGTCCTACGAGCAGTACTTC. Amino acid sequence: CASSLPLGSSYSSYEQYF.

This sequence joins TRBV19 and TRBJ2-2; D might be TRBD1 (5 bases). Germline V gene lookup returns CDR1 LNHDA and CDR2 SQIVND (reference sequence). The CDR3 runs to 14 residues. V lost 2 bases to trimming and J lost 1 base, with 5 bases between them. Here the CDR3 reads CASSITGNTGELFF. CDR3 DNA: TGTGCCAGTAGTATAACAGGGAACACCGGGGAGCTGTTTTTT.

This clonotype was seen repeatedly, ten times or more. This chain uses TRBV29-1 with TRBJ2-1; the D gene could be TRBD1 or TRBD2 (5 bases each). The CDR3 extends over 14 amino acids. The V gene lost 5 bases and the J gene lost 1 base, with 12 bases spanning the gap. The germline CDR1 and CDR2 sequences are SQVTM and ANQGSEA. CDR3 loop: CSVLRDHSYNEQFF. In DNA, the CDR3 is TGCAGCGTTTTAAGGGACCATTCCTACAATGAGCAGTTCTTC.

Concerning this clonotype itself: A read error is possible here, since a much larger clone lies one base away. The CDR3 bases are TGTGCCAGCAGTTTCCCCCAGGGGGCGCAAACTGAAGCTTTCTTT. Translating gives CASSFPQGAQTEAFF. The gene calls are TRBV28 and TRBJ1-1; 8 bases agree with TRBD1. Looked up from germline, CDR1 is MDHEN and CDR2 is SYDVKM. V lost 3 bases, J lost 5 bases, and 8 bases stayed unmatched. This CDR3 comprises 15 residues.

This clonotype was detected many times. The chain is built from TRBV29-1 and TRBJ1-1; tentatively, D is TRBD1 (5 bases). V lost 5 bases and J 6 bases, leaving 10 bases between the germline ends. From germline, CDR1 is SQVTM and CDR2 ANQGSEA. The CDR3 contains 11 residues. CDR3: CSVWGGAEAFF. The CDR3 region has the DNA TGCAGCGTTTGGGGAGGGGCTGAAGCTTTCTTT.

This clonotype was seen ten or more times. The rearrangement joins TRBV27 to TRBJ2-1; maybe TRBD1 (5 bases). There are 15 residues in the CDR3. Between the trimmed V and J ends, which lost 0 bases and 10 bases, there was a span of 16 bases. Germline CDR1 is MNHEY and CDR2 is SMNVEV (reference sequence). The CDR3 protein is CASSLSLYGSGEQFF. CDR3 nucleotide sequence: TGTGCCAGCAGTTTATCCCTTTATGGTTCAGGGGAGCAGTTCTTC.

This clonotype was observed at least ten times. This chain uses TRBV10-3 with TRBJ2-7, with a tentative D call TRBD1 (6 bases). The CDR3 is made up of 15 amino acids. Trimming took off 3 bases at V and 3 bases at J, with 15 bases between the two ends. The germline V gene encodes CDR1 ENHRY and CDR2 SYGVKD. CDR3 region: CAISEGTSSLYEQYF. The CDR3 DNA sequence: TGTGCCATCAGTGAAGGGACATCTTCACTCTACGAGCAGTACTTC.

Comment on this clonotype: A much larger clonotype is one base distant, so this may be a read error. V usage is TRBV5-5 and J usage is TRBJ2-1; 8 bases agree with TRBD2. CDR1 and CDR2 from the germline V gene are SGHKS and YYEKEE (reference sequence). The CDR3 sequence is 16 residues long. After removal of 4 bases from V and 5 bases from J, the junction contained 11 bases not matched to a gene. The CDR3 DNA sequence: TGTGCCAGCAGCCCTCCTGGACTAGCCCCCAACAATGAGCAGTTCTTC. Amino acid sequence: CASSPPGLAPNNEQFF.

There are many counts of this clonotype. The chain carries TRBV28 and TRBJ2-1, with 9 bases identical to TRBD2. The V and J ends lost 3 bases and 7 bases, in that order; junction bases with no gene match: 7. Per germline, CDR1 MDHEN and CDR2 SYDVKM. The CDR3 has 15 residues. DNA for the CDR3: TGTGCCAGCAGTTTGGCTAGCGGGGTATCGAATGAGCAGTTCTTC. Protein: CASSLASGVSNEQFF.

This chain uses TRBV2 with TRBJ2-5; D uncertain. Deletions cut 3 bases from V and 7 bases from J, with 15 bases between. The V gene's germline CDR1 is SNHLY and CDR2 FYNNEI. CDR3 length: 14 residues. This CDR3 reads CASSDEAALGTQYF. CDR3 nucleotides: TGTGCCAGCAGTGATGAGGCAGCCCTAGGGACCCAGTACTTC.

The table lists this clonotype with many counts. The chain uses TRBV15 and TRBJ1-2; D may be TRBD1 (5 bases). The CDR3 extends over 14 amino acids. V was shortened by 2 bases and J by 4 bases, with 11 bases between the two germline ends. CDR1 is LNHNV, CDR2 YYDKDF, per germline (reference sequence). Written as DNA, the CDR3 is TGTGCCACCAGCAGACAGGGACCGAGCTATGGCTACACCTTC. Residues: CATSRQGPSYGYTF.

There are many counts of this clonotype. The gene calls are TRBV6-1 and TRBJ2-7; 7 positions agree with TRBD2. The CDR3 has 14 residues. The V segment lost 5 bases and the J segment 3 bases; nucleotides outside the gene matches: 7. CDR1 is MNHNS and CDR2 is SASEGT in the germline V gene. CDR3 nucleotides: TGTGCCAGCAGTCCCGGGACTATAGACTACGAGCAGTACTTC. It yields the protein CASSPGTIDYEQYF.

The chain recombines TRBV20-1 with TRBJ2-7, with D maybe TRBD2 (5 bases). The germline V gene has CDR1 DFQATT and CDR2 SNEGSKA (reference sequence). CDR3 length: 17 amino acids. The germline V and J ends were trimmed by 3 bases and 6 bases, with 27 bases remaining between them. This CDR3 reads CSASFIVSSGLLGEQYF. CDR3 bases: TGCAGTGCTAGCTTTATTGTAAGCAGCGGACTCCTCGGCGAGCAGTACTTC.

This clonotype has a count of ten or more. The gene calls are TRBV20-1 and TRBJ2-5, with a possible D match to TRBD1 (6 bases). The CDR3 loop spans 13 amino acids. V lost 6 bases to trimming and J lost 2 bases, with 13 bases between them. Germline assignment: CDR1 DFQATT and CDR2 SNEGSKA (reference sequence). The CDR3 reads CSAQGQLQETQYF. The CDR3 coding sequence is TGCAGTGCCCAAGGACAGTTACAAGAGACCCAGTACTTC.

This clonotype was detected many times. The chain employs TRBV12-3 or TRBV12-4 and TRBJ2-1; no clear D. The CDR3 extends over 14 amino acids. Trimming took 10 bases from V and 2 from J, leaving 15 bases between them. In DNA form, the CDR3 reads TGTGCCACCTCGCGGCTCAGAGCCTACAATGAGCAGTTCTTC. Amino acid sequence: CATSRLRAYNEQFF.

In its sample, this clonotype was seen many times. This chain links TRBV29-1 with TRBJ2-1; D is possibly TRBD2 (6 bases). CDR1 and CDR2 from the germline V gene are SQVTM and ANQGSEA. The CDR3 contains 15 residues. Trimming pared 4 bases from V and 4 bases from J, leaving 17 bases between. The CDR3 DNA reads as TGCAGCGTTGGGGAACTCGGGAGCCCTTACAATGAGCAGTTCTTC. Protein product: CSVGELGSPYNEQFF.

In its sample, this clonotype was seen many times. This chain links TRBV20-1 with TRBJ2-5; 7 bases fit TRBD1. The CDR3 length is 14 residues. Trimming at V came to 2 bases and at J to 4 bases, leaving 7 bases not matched to a gene. CDR1 is DFQATT and CDR2 is SNEGSKA in the germline V gene (reference sequence). CDR3 in DNA: TGCAGTGCTAGAATCCGGGACAGAAGAGAGACCCAGTACTTC. It codes for CSARIRDRRETQYF.

This clonotype has just a few counts. The rearrangement uses TRBV18 and TRBJ2-5; tentatively, D is TRBD1 (6 bases). The length of the CDR3 is 14 residues. V dropped 3 bases and J dropped 3 bases, with 11 bases sitting between them. Germline V gives CDR1 KGHSH, CDR2 LQKENI. The CDR3 DNA reads TGTGCCAGCTCACCTGACAGGTCCGAAGAGACCCAGTACTTC. Amino acids: CASSPDRSEETQYF.

This sequence joins TRBV6-6 and TRBJ1-4, with a possible D match to TRBD1 (6 bases). CDR1 MNHNY and CDR2 SVGAGI come from the germline V gene (reference sequence). V was shortened by 7 bases and J by 8 bases, with 14 bases between the two germline ends. This CDR3 contains 13 residues. In nucleotides, the CDR3 is TGTGCCAGCATCGACAGGAAAAACGAAAAACTGTTTTTT. It codes for CASIDRKNEKLFF.

The table lists this clonotype with many counts. This chain connects TRBV5-1 to TRBJ2-5; tentatively, D is TRBD1 or TRBD2 (5 bases each). The CDR3 loop spans 13 amino acids. V lost 4 bases and J lost 1, with 8 bases in between. CDR1 and CDR2 from the germline V gene are SGHRS and YFSETQ. Here the CDR3 reads CASSRDPQETQYF. The CDR3 nucleotides read TGCGCCAGCAGCCGGGACCCCCAAGAGACCCAGTACTTC.

This clonotype was counted ten times or more. The V and J genes are TRBV12-3 or TRBV12-4 and TRBJ2-5; the match to TRBD2 covers 12 bases. The CDR3 contains 20 residues. V dropped 7 bases and J dropped 5; count of bases not matched to a gene: 23. The CDR3 coding sequence is TGTGCCAGCACTCATGCGTCTCGGAGACTAGCGGGAGCGACAGGGGAGACCCAGTACTTC. Its translation is CASTHASRRLAGATGETQYF.

This clonotype was seen repeatedly, ten times or more. The chain uses TRBV7-2 and TRBJ1-1; no reliable D call. Germline V gene sequence: CDR1 SGHTA, CDR2 FQGNSA. V lost 2 bases and J lost 5, with 12 bases in between. The CDR3 extends over 14 amino acids. The CDR3 DNA follows: TGTGCCAGCAGCTTACCCCTCTCCCCAACTGAAGCTTTCTTT. It encodes CASSLPLSPTEAFF.

This clonotype was counted at least ten times. V usage is TRBV7-2 and J usage is TRBJ2-5; tentatively, D is TRBD2 (7 bases). Germline V CDR1 and CDR2: SGHTA, FQGNSA. The CDR3 consists of 16 residues. Trimming cost V 3 bases and J 4 bases, with 18 bases left between them. The CDR3 DNA follows: TGTGCCAGCAGCTTGGGTCGGGGGGCGATTTCAGAGACCCAGTACTTC. Its protein product is CASSLGRGAISETQYF.

For this clonotype: A much larger clone is a single base away; this may be a read error. This chain joins TRBV24-1 and TRBJ2-1, with a possible D match to TRBD2 (7 bases). The germline V gene has CDR1 KGHDR and CDR2 SFDVKD. The CDR3 has 15 amino acids. The CDR3 sequence: CATSGGGADLNKQFF. DNA for the CDR3: TGTGCCACCAGCGGAGGGGGGGCGGACCTCAATAAGCAGTTCTTC.

The rearrangement uses TRBV5-1 and TRBJ2-1; D is unresolved. Germline V gene sequence: CDR1 SGHRS, CDR2 YFSETQ. V lost 4 bases and J 10 bases, leaving 9 bases between the germline ends. CDR3 length equals 11 residues. CDR3 bases: TGCGCCAGCAGCCGCAATTCGGAGCAGTTCTTC. It encodes CASSRNSEQFF. Variable domain in full (rest from reference TRBV5-1 and TRBJ2-1): KAGVTQTPRYLIKTRGQQVTLSCSPISGHRSVSWYQQTPGQGLQFLFEYFSETQRNKGNFPGRFSGRQFSNSRSEMNVSTLELGDSALYLCASSRNSEQFFGPGTRLTVL.

This clonotype was detected once. A read error may explain this, as a much larger clone is one base away. The chain couples TRBV4-3 to TRBJ2-1; 8 bases line up with TRBD2. V shed 1 base and J 9 bases; nucleotides not matched to a gene: 11. The germline V gene has CDR1 LGHNA and CDR2 YSLEER. This CDR3 spans 16 amino acids. This CDR3 reads CASSQVGRTGGLEQFF. CDR3 DNA sequence: TGCGCCAGCAGCCAAGTCGGTAGGACGGGGGGGCTTGAGCAGTTCTTC.